Listed below are T cell receptor beta chains from one sample, sequenced in a study of cytomegalovirus exposure and HLA in healthy donors. Data came from immunoSEQ multiplex PCR; TCRdb stores just in-frame clones and leaves some out. The listing contains 65,000 to 85,000 clones. The sequenced sample consisted of PBMCs. These receptors were obtained from a female donor in good health and CMV-seropositive. Each CDR3 is given with its conserved first and last residue. The D gene is left open where the match is weak.

v_gene	j_gene	d_gene	CDR3aa	CDR3nt
TRBV5-4	TRBJ1-1	TRBD1	CASSFGQGAEAFF	TGTGCCAGCAGCTTCGGACAGGGTGCTGAAGCTTTCTTT
TRBV30	TRBJ2-7	TRBD1	CAWSGGTGFDEQYF	TGTGCCTGGAGTGGGGGGACAGGGTTCGACGAGCAGTACTTC
TRBV19	TRBJ1-1	-	CASSLRGRAEAFF	TGTGCCAGTAGCCTCAGGGGCAGGGCTGAAGCTTTCTTT
TRBV29-1	TRBJ2-3	TRBD2	CSASRLAGEDTQYF	TGCAGCGCCTCTAGACTAGCGGGTGAAGATACGCAGTATTTT
TRBV7-2	TRBJ1-1	-	CASSLAASNTEAFF	TGTGCCAGCAGCTTAGCGGCCTCGAACACTGAAGCTTTCTTT
TRBV19	TRBJ2-5	-	CASSIGGGTETQYF	TGTGCCAGTAGTATAGGAGGAGGGACCGAGACCCAGTACTTC
TRBV19	TRBJ1-5	-	CASSIQGGQPQHF	TGTGCCAGTAGTATACAAGGGGGTCAGCCCCAGCATTTT
TRBV7-2	TRBJ2-7	TRBD2	CASSLVAGDSYEQYF	TGTGCCAGCAGCTTAGTGGCGGGGGACTCCTACGAGCAGTACTTC
TRBV5-4	TRBJ1-2	TRBD1	CASSFWDREGNGYTF	TGTGCCAGCAGCTTTTGGGACAGGGAGGGGAATGGCTACACCTTC
TRBV29-1	TRBJ2-3	-	CSAAGAEGKGTDTQYF	TGCAGCGCTGCGGGGGCTGAGGGGAAGGGCACAGATACGCAGTATTTT
TRBV6-1	TRBJ1-6	TRBD1	CASSARQGMNSPLHF	TGTGCCAGCAGTGCTCGACAGGGTATGAATTCACCCCTCCACTTT
TRBV11-3	TRBJ2-1	TRBD2	CASSLVSGGSYNEQFF	TGTGCCAGCAGCTTAGTTTCGGGAGGTTCCTACAATGAGCAGTTCTTC
TRBV6-6	TRBJ1-1	-	CASSWDTEAFF	TGTGCCAGCAGTTGGGACACAGAAGCTTTCTTT
TRBV28	TRBJ2-7	-	CASKRGSHNSYEQYF	TGTGCCAGCAAACGGGGGTCGCACAATTCCTACGAGCAGTACTTC
TRBV6-1	TRBJ1-1	TRBD1	CASSEGGQVGADTEAFF	TGTGCCAGCAGTGAAGGTGGACAGGTGGGGGCCGACACTGAAGCTTTCTTT
TRBV6-1	TRBJ2-6	-	CASSDGDSGANVLTF	TGTGCCAGCAGTGACGGAGACTCTGGGGCCAACGTCCTGACTTTC
TRBV29-1	TRBJ2-4	TRBD2	CSVLLAGAKNIQYF	TGCAGCGTTTTACTAGCGGGGGCCAAAAACATTCAGTACTTC
TRBV4-3	TRBJ2-7	TRBD1	CASSQDRRTGHPYEQYF	TGCGCCAGCAGCCAAGATCGAAGGACAGGACATCCCTACGAGCAGTACTTC
TRBV4-3	TRBJ1-2	-	CASSPARRANYGYTF	TGCGCCAGCAGCCCTGCTAGGCGAGCTAACTATGGCTACACCTTC
TRBV6-5	TRBJ2-3	-	CASSSARRNQYF	TGTGCCAGCAGTTCGGCCCGCAGGAACCAGTATTTT
TRBV4-1	TRBJ2-7	-	CASSQHSNYEQYF	TGCGCCAGCAGCCAGCACTCCAACTACGAGCAGTACTTC
TRBV7-9	TRBJ2-1	TRBD1	CAGERTGGLDEQFF	TGTGCCGGCGAGAGGACAGGGGGCCTGGATGAGCAGTTCTTC
TRBV7-3	TRBJ2-2	TRBD1	CASSSTGGGTGELFF	TGTGCCAGCAGCTCGACAGGGGGGGGAACCGGGGAGCTGTTTTTT
TRBV4-2	TRBJ2-7	TRBD2	CASSQVTSGKDEQYF	TGTGCCAGCAGCCAAGTGACTAGCGGGAAAGACGAGCAGTACTTC
TRBV2	TRBJ2-5	TRBD2	CATGGLAGETQYF	TGTGCCACCGGGGGACTAGCGGGGGAGACCCAGTACTTC
TRBV2	TRBJ2-2	TRBD1	CASRDRDRTGELFF	TGTGCCAGCAGGGACAGGGACCGAACCGGGGAGCTGTTTTTT
TRBV29-1	TRBJ2-6	-	CSVLNLGDTGANVLTF	TGCAGCGTCCTGAATTTGGGAGACACTGGGGCCAACGTCCTGACTTTC
TRBV19	TRBJ1-5	-	CASSLRSGKNQPQHF	TGTGCCAGTAGCCTGAGGTCGGGGAAAAATCAGCCCCAGCATTTT
TRBV6-1	TRBJ1-2	TRBD1	CASSEFTGGVGYTF	TGTGCCAGCAGTGAATTCACAGGGGGAGTCGGCTACACCTTC